The 8 T cell receptor beta chains below all came from one sample that was sequenced in a study of technical replicates of blood from a handful of donors. Repertoires were generated with immunoSEQ multiplex PCR, while TCRdb's copy carries only in-frame clones and drops some. The table lists tens of thousands of clones, approximately 96% of them singletons, with approximately 0.4% in the top ten. Sequenced material: T cells isolated from PBMCs. The source is a human donor in good health.

V usage is TRBV27 and J usage is TRBJ2-5, with 9 bases identical to TRBD2. This CDR3 contains 15 residues. CDR1 and CDR2 from the germline V gene are MNHEY and SMNVEV (reference sequence). The V segment lost 6 bases and the J segment 0 bases; nucleotides outside the gene matches: 5. CDR3 nucleotides: TGTGCCAGCAGCCGGACTAGCGCGTACCAAGAGACCCAGTACTTC. Translation gives CASSRTSAYQETQYF.

This chain's CDR3 is CASSIVRGQVYEQYF. CDR3 coding DNA: TGTGCCAGTAGTATTGTGAGGGGGCAAGTCTACGAGCAGTACTTC. V usage is TRBV19 and J usage is TRBJ2-7; 7 bases agree with TRBD1. Germline assignment: CDR1 LNHDA and CDR2 SQIVND (reference sequence). The CDR3 runs 15 residues. V lost 3 bases to trimming and J lost 3 bases; unmatched junction nucleotides: 8.

The chain links TRBV9 to TRBJ2-3; TRBD1 aligns across 9 bases. The germline V gene has CDR1 SGDLS and CDR2 YYNGEE. The CDR3 covers 17 residues. The V segment lost 1 base and the J segment 3 bases; nucleotides outside the gene matches: 9. CDR3 region: CASSVRPGQGMTDTQYF. The CDR3 nucleotides are TGTGCCAGCAGCGTAAGACCGGGACAGGGAATGACAGATACGCAGTATTTT.

V is TRBV10-1 and J is TRBJ1-4, with D unresolved. The CDR3 runs to 15 residues. From germline, CDR1 is WNHNN and CDR2 SYGVQD (reference sequence). With 0 bases removed from V and 4 bases from J, the gap between germline ends came to 9 bases. The CDR3 nucleotides are TGCGCCAGCAGTGAGTCTCGGAACAGTAATGAAAAACTGTTTTTT. This sequence encodes CASSESRNSNEKLFF.

This chain joins TRBV5-4 and TRBJ2-1; D might be TRBD2 (5 bases). With 5 bases removed from V and 2 bases from J, the gap between germline ends came to 11 bases. Germline V gives CDR1 SGHNT, CDR2 YYREEE (reference sequence). CDR3 length equals 14 residues. The CDR3 spells CASRDFSPYNEQFF. The CDR3 region has the DNA TGTGCCAGCAGGGACTTTTCTCCCTACAATGAGCAGTTCTTC.

V is TRBV25-1 and J is TRBJ1-5; D might be TRBD1 (5 bases). CDR3 length: 14 residues. The ends were cut back, 2 bases at V and 9 bases at J, with 14 bases in the middle. Germline V gene sequence: CDR1 MGHDK, CDR2 SYGVNS. In DNA form, the CDR3 reads TGTGCCAGCAGTGAAGGAGTGGGGCCCTGGCCCCAGCATTTT. Its translation is CASSEGVGPWPQHF.

The DNA for the CDR3 is TGTGCCAGCAGTTTAGGGGCAGGGGATGGCTACACCTTC. Protein product: CASSLGAGDGYTF. The J gene is TRBJ1-2, the V gene TRBV28; D is possibly TRBD1 (6 bases). The V gene's germline CDR1 is MDHEN and CDR2 SYDVKM. V was cut by 2 bases and J by 6 bases, with 10 bases left in between. The CDR3 has 13 amino acids.

The CDR3 sequence: CASSAGGLMNTEAFF. CDR3 coding DNA: TGTGCCAGCAGCGCGGGGGGACTCATGAACACTGAAGCTTTCTTT. The chain uses TRBV9 and TRBJ1-1; D may be TRBD1 (5 bases). V was cut by 3 bases and J by 0 bases, with 12 bases left in between. Germline CDR1 is SGDLS and CDR2 is YYNGEE. This CDR3 has 15 residues.